These T cell receptor beta chains were read from a single sample in a study of neoadjuvant anti-PD-1 for oral cavity cancer. The data were produced by immunoSEQ multiplex PCR, yet TCRdb's version contains in-frame clones alone and is incomplete. The sample holds 50,000 to 65,000 clones; roughly three quarters are singletons and the top ten take approximately 2.8%. The material was PBMCs, obtained before nivolumab (anti-PD-1) treatment. The source is a person aged 40 to 85 with oral cavity squamous cell carcinoma. The CDR3 runs from the conserved cysteine through the conserved F or W. Fields, in order: V gene, clone size, D gene, J gene, CDR3 protein, CDR3 DNA. A D gene is named only where the DNA matches it firmly. The size of a clone is reported for some rows only, either as once, few or many, or as a class for expanded clones.

>TRBV7-8|-|-|TRBJ2-6
CASSLRLSGANVLTF
TGTGCCAGCAGCTTGAGGCTCTCTGGGGCCAACGTCCTGACTTTC
>TRBV6-5|-|-|TRBJ1-1
CASSGGALNTEAFF
TGTGCCTCCTCAGGCGGGGCCCTGAACACTGAAGCTTTCTTT
>TRBV6-5|-|TRBD1|TRBJ2-5
CASSSDRGRRETQYF
TGTGCCAGCAGTTCAGACAGGGGACGTCGAGAGACCCAGTACTTC
>TRBV13|many|-|TRBJ2-3
CASSAARGLSTDTQYF
TGTGCCAGCAGCGCTGCCCGGGGGCTTAGCACAGATACGCAGTATTTT
>TRBV7-2|-|-|TRBJ1-2
CASSNRVGYTF
TGTGCCAGCAGCAACAGGGTCGGCTACACCTTC
>TRBV6-5|-|TRBD1|TRBJ1-3
CASSLRDRAGNTIYF
TGTGCCAGCAGCCTCCGGGACAGGGCTGGAAACACCATATATTTT
>TRBV7-3|-|-|TRBJ2-1
CASSLSPSSYNEQFF
TGTGCCAGCAGCTTAAGTCCTAGCTCCTACAATGAGCAGTTCTTC
>TRBV28|-|TRBD1|TRBJ2-7
CASSSILGQGSYEQYF
TGTGCCAGCAGCTCAATTCTTGGACAGGGGTCCTACGAGCAGTACTTC
>TRBV7-9|-|TRBD1|TRBJ1-5
CASSLWDRDGNQPQHF
TGTGCCAGCAGCTTATGGGACAGGGACGGCAATCAGCCCCAGCATTTT
>TRBV7-8|-|TRBD1|TRBJ1-5
CASSSLTGGDQPQHF
TGTGCCAGCAGCTCCCTAACAGGGGGCGATCAGCCCCAGCATTTT
>TRBV30|-|TRBD1|TRBJ2-2
CAWSDRGITGELFF
TGTGCCTGGAGTGACAGGGGTATCACCGGGGAGCTGTTTTTT
>TRBV6-5|-|-|TRBJ1-1
CASGGRFNSEAFF
TGTGCCAGCGGAGGACGATTCAACTCTGAAGCTTTCTTT
>TRBV11-1|-|TRBD1|TRBJ2-5
CASRTGTGGEETQYF
TGTGCCAGCAGGACCGGGACAGGGGGCGAGGAGACCCAGTACTTC
>TRBV19|once|TRBD1|TRBJ2-7
CASSIPGQVEQYF
TGTGCCAGTAGTATTCCTGGACAGGTCGAGCAGTACTTC